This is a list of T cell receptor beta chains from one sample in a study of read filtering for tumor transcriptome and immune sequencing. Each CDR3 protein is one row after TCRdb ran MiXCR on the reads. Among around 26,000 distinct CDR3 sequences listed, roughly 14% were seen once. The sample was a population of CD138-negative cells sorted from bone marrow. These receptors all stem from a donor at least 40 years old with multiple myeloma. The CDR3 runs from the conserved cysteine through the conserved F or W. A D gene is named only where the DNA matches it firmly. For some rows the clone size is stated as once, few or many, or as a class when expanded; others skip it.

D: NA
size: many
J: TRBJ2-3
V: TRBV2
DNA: TGTGCCAGCAGACGCGACAGCACAGATACGCAGTATTTT
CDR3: CASRRDSTDTQYF

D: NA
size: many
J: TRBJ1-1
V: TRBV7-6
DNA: TGTGCCAGCAGCTTAGCGGGACATTTGAACACTGAAGCTTTCTTT
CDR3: CASSLAGHLNTEAFF

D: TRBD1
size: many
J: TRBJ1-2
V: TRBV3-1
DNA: TGTGCCAGCAGCCTTCAACAGGGGTCCGACTATGGCTACACCTTC
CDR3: CASSLQQGSDYGYTF

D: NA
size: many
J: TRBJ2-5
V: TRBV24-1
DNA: TGTGCCACCAGTGATTTCCAAGGGGCGGGAGAGACCCAGTACTTC
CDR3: CATSDFQGAGETQYF

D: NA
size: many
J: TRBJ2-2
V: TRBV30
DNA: TGTGCCTGGAGGGTACACGCGAACACCGGGGAGCTGTTTTTT
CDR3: CAWRVHANTGELFF

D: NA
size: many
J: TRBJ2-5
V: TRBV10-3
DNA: TGTGCCTCCCTCGGGACAACCCAAGAGACCCAGTACTTC
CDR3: CASLGTTQETQYF

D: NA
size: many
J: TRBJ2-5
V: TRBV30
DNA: TGTGCCTGGAGTGGGGGTCTTCAAGAGACCCAGTACTTC
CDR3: CAWSGGLQETQYF

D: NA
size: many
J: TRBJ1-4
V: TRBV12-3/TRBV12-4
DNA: TGTGCCAGCAGTGTACAGGGTCCAACTAATGAAAAACTGTTTTTT
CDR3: CASSVQGPTNEKLFF

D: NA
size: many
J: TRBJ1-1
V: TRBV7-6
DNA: TGTGCCAGCAGCTTAATGGAGGGCACTGAAGCTTTCTTT
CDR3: CASSLMEGTEAFF

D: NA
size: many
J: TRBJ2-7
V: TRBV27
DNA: TGTGCCAGCAGTGGGGCCTACGAGCAGTACTTC
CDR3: CASSGAYEQYF

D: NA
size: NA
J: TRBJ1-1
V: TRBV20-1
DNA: TGCAGTGCCCTACCCCCAGGCGAGAACACTGAAGCTTTCTTT
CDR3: CSALPPGENTEAFF

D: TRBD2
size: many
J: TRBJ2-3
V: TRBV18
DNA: TGTGCCAGCTCCCTCGAGCGGGGGGGCACAGATACGCAGTATTTT
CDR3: CASSLERGGTDTQYF

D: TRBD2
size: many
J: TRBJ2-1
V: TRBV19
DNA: TGTGCCAGTATCGCCGGGACTAGCGGGAGGGCCGGCAATGAGCAGTTCTTC
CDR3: CASIAGTSGRAGNEQFF

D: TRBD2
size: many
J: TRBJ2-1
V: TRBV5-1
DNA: TGCGCCAGCAGCTTGGAAGCCCTTAGCGGGAGGCTAGTAGAGCAGTTCTTC
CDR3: CASSLEALSGRLVEQFF

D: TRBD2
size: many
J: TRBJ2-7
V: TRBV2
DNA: TGTGCCAGCAGGACTAGCGGGATTTACGAGCAGTACTTC
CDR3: CASRTSGIYEQYF

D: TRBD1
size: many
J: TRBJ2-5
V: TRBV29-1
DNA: TGCAGCGTATCCGGGACAGGGACCCCGGGGTCCGAGACCCAGTACTTC
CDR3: CSVSGTGTPGSETQYF

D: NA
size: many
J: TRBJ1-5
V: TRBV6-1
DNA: TGTGCCAGCAGTAAACGGACAGTAGGGGTAGATCAGCCCCAGCATTTT
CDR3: CASSKRTVGVDQPQHF

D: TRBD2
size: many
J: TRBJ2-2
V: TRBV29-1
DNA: TGCAGCGTGGGGGGGATGAGGTCCGGGGAGCTGTTTTTT
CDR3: CSVGGMRSGELFF

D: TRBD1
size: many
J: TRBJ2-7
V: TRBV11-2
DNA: TGTGCCAGCAGCCTACAGGGGGTCGAGCAGTACTTC
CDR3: CASSLQGVEQYF

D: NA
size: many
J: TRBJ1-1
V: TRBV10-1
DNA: TGCGCCAGCCGCGGGACATTGAACACTGAAGCTTTCTTT
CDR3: CASRGTLNTEAFF

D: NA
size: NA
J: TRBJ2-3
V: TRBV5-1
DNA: TGCGCCAGCAGCTTGGTGTCCAGGTTAGCAGATACGCAGTATTTT
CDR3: CASSLVSRLADTQYF

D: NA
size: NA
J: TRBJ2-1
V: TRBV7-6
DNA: TGTGCCAGCAGCTCACAACCCCGGGTCCAGGGGCATGAGCGGTTCTTC
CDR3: CASSSQPRVQGHERFF

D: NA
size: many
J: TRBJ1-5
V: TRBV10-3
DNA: TGTGCCATCAGTGAGAAGTGGAATCAGCCCCAGCATTTT
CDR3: CAISEKWNQPQHF

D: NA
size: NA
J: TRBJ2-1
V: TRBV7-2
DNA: TGTGCCAGCAGCTTTGTCGGGAGCTCCTACAGTGAGCAGTTATTC
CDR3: CASSFVGSSYSEQLF

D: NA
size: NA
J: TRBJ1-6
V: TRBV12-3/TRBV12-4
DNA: TGTGCCAGCAGTTTAGGCTCCTATAATCCACCCCTCCACTTT
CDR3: CASSLGSYNPPLHF

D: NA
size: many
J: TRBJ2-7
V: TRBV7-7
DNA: TGTGCCAGCAGCTTAGTTGACGGCTACGAGCAGTACTTC
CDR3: CASSLVDGYEQYF

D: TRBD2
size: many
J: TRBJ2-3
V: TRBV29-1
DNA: TGCAGCGTTGGGGGCGGGAGCGGGTCAGATACGCAGTATTTT
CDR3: CSVGGGSGSDTQYF

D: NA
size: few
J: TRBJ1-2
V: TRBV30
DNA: TGTGCCTGGAACCCCGGACACCATAACTATGGCTACACCTTC
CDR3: CAWNPGHHNYGYTF

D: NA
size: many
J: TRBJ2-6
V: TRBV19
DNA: TGTGCCAGTAGTATAGCTGGCGGCAGCTCTGGGGCCAACGTCCTGACTTTC
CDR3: CASSIAGGSSGANVLTF

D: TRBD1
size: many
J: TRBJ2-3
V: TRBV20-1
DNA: TGCAGTGCTATTGGACAGGGTTGGACAGATACGCAGTATTTT
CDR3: CSAIGQGWTDTQYF

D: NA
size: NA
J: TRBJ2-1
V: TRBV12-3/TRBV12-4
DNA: TGTGCCAGCAGTCGCCCTCAGACGGCGGGTGAGCAGTTCTTC
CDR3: CASSRPQTAGEQFF

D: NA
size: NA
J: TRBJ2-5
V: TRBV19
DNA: TGTGCCAGTAGTATGGCTAGCGAGGAGGAGACCCAGTACTTC
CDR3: CASSMASEEETQYF

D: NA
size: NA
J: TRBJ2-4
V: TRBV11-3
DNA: TGTGCCAGCAGCTCCCGGGCTAGTGGGGCCAAAAACATTCAGTACTTC
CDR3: CASSSRASGAKNIQYF

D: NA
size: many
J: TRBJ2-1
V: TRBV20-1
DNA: TGCAGTGCTCCTCAAACTAGCTCTCTTGAGCAGTTCTTC
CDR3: CSAPQTSSLEQFF

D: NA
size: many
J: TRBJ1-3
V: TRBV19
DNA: TGTGCCAGTAGTAGGCCATTTGAAAACACCATATATTTT
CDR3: CASSRPFENTIYF

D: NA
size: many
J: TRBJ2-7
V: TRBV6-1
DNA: TGTGCCAGCAGCTCAGGGTTCGAGCAGTACTTC
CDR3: CASSSGFEQYF

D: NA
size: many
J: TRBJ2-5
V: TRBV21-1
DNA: TGTGCCAGCAGACAAGGGCGATGGGAGACCCAGTACTTC
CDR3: CASRQGRWETQYF

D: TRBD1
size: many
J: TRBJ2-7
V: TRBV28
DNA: TGTGCCAGCAACATACAGGGGGACTACGAGCAGTACTTC
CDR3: CASNIQGDYEQYF

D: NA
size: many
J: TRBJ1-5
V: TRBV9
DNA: TGTGCCAGCAGCGTAGGAGGGAGCGGTCAGCCCCAGCATTTT
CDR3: CASSVGGSGQPQHF

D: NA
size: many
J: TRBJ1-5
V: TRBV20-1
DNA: TGCAGTGCTCATAGGGGGAATCAGCCCCAGCATTTT
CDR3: CSAHRGNQPQHF

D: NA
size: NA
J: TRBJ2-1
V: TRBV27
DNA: TGTGCCAGCAGTTTACGTTTGGCAGGCTCCTACAATGAGCAGTTCTTC
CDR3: CASSLRLAGSYNEQFF

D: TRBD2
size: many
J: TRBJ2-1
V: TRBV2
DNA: TGTGCCAGCAGTGAAGATTTTTGGACTAGCGCCCGGTCGGATGAGCAGTTCTTC
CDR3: CASSEDFWTSARSDEQFF

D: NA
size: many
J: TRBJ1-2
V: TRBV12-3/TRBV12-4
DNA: TGTGCCAGCAGTTTAGGGACGGGGCGCTATGGCTACACCTTC
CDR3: CASSLGTGRYGYTF

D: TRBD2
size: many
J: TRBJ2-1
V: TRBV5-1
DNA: TGCGCCAGCAGCTCAGGGACTATCAATGAGCAGTTCTTC
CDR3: CASSSGTINEQFF

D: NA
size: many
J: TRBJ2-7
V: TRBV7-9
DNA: TGTGCCAGCAGCTCTCTCTCCTACGAGCAGTACTTC
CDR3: CASSSLSYEQYF

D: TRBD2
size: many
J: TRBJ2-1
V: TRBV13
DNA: TGTGCCAGCAGCTTAGTCCTTTTTAGCGGGTCCTACAATGAGCAGTTCTTC
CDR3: CASSLVLFSGSYNEQFF

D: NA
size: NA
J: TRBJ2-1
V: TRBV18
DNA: TGTGCCAGCTCACCACGGCTCCAGACCTACAATGAGCAGTTCTTC
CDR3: CASSPRLQTYNEQFF

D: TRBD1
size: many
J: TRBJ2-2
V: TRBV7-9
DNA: TGTGCCAGCAGCTTAAGCCGGGACAGGACCACCGGGGAGCTGTTTTTT
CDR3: CASSLSRDRTTGELFF

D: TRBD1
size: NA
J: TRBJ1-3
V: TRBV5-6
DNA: TGTGCCAGCAGCTGGTGGGACAGCCTCTCTGGAAACACCATATATTTT
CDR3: CASSWWDSLSGNTIYF